These 14 T cell receptor beta chains originate from one sample sequenced in a study of T cell repertoires in cytomegalovirus infection. TCRdb reanalysed the reads using MiXCR and keeps one entry per CDR3 protein. The sample consists of roughly 170,000 distinct CDR3 sequences, less than 25% of them appearing once. No antigen has been assigned to these receptors. This material consisted of CD8+ T cells from cultured PBMCs, taken from culture after CMV antigen stimulation. The receptors come from a human donor in good health (CMV status not recorded). Some clones in this sample may be carry-over from other donors' samples.

This clonotype was detected only a few times. The rearrangement joins TRBV9 to TRBJ1-6; 8 bases agree with TRBD1. V shed 3 bases and J 9 bases; nucleotides not matched to a gene: 5. The CDR3 is made up of 14 amino acids. Germline V gene sequence: CDR1 SGDLS, CDR2 YYNGEE. The CDR3 loop is CASSATDRGSPLHF. The CDR3 coding sequence is TGTGCCAGCAGCGCAACAGACAGGGGTTCACCCCTCCACTTT.

The chain recombines TRBV11-2 with TRBJ1-1, with 7 positions matching TRBD1. Germline loops: CDR1 SGHAT, CDR2 FQNNGV. J gave up 11 bases and V 8 bases, and 5 bases lay outside the gene matches. The CDR3 has 10 amino acids. CDR3 coding DNA: TGTGCCAGCCTCAGGGGGATCGCTTTCTTT. Residues: CASLRGIAFF.

J is TRBJ2-1 and V is TRBV7-3, with TRBD2 matching over 8 bases. Germline CDR1 reads SGHTA; CDR2 reads FQGTGA. V trimming: 0 bases; J trimming: 7 bases; junction bases outside the gene matches: 14. The CDR3 sequence is 18 residues long. DNA of the CDR3: TGTGCCAGCAGCTTAACGTCGATGGCGGGGGGATCAGGAAATGAGCAGTTCTTC. It encodes CASSLTSMAGGSGNEQFF.

This clonotype has only a few counts. This sequence joins TRBV27 and TRBJ1-5, with D maybe TRBD1 (6 bases). The length of the CDR3 is 12 residues. Germline V CDR1 and CDR2: MNHEY, SMNVEV (reference sequence). Trimming took off 10 bases at V and 1 base at J, with 8 bases between the two ends. CDR3 bases: TGTGCCACGGGGGCGAGCAATCAGCCCCAGCATTTT. Its protein is CATGASNQPQHF.

At least ten counts were recorded for this clonotype. This chain joins TRBV27 and TRBJ2-7; D not resolved. Trimming removed 0 bases at V and 4 bases at J, with 10 bases between. Germline assignment: CDR1 MNHEY and CDR2 SMNVEV (reference sequence). The CDR3 contains 14 residues. The CDR3 DNA reads as TGTGCCAGCAGTTTATCGGAAGTGGGGTACGAGCAGTACTTC. Protein sequence: CASSLSEVGYEQYF.

This clonotype appeared a few times. The chain carries TRBV7-8 and TRBJ1-1; D may be TRBD1 (5 bases). Germline V gives CDR1 SGHVS, CDR2 FQNEAQ. The V end lost 5 bases, the J end lost 0 bases, and 16 bases lay between the germline ends. This CDR3 has 16 residues. CDR3 nucleotide sequence: TGTGCCAGCAGCCGGCAGGGCTTCGGGATGAACACTGAAGCTTTCTTT. Protein product: CASSRQGFGMNTEAFF.

In its sample, this clonotype was seen a few times. The chain links TRBV27 to TRBJ2-1; a weak D match, TRBD2 (7 bases). CDR1 is MNHEY, CDR2 SMNVEV, per germline (reference sequence). The CDR3 contains 17 residues. CDR3 amino acids: CSSVAGLGGGEKNEQFF. DNA of the CDR3: TGTTCCTCGGTGGCAGGGTTAGGGGGAGGGGAAAAGAATGAGCAGTTCTTC.

This chain links TRBV7-6 with TRBJ1-4; a weak D match, TRBD1 (5 bases). This CDR3 is built from 19 residues. V was cut by 3 bases and J by 0 bases, with 20 bases left in between. Germline loops: CDR1 SGHVS, CDR2 FNYEAQ. Here the CDR3 DNA reads TGTGCCAGCAGCTTTCTTCGGGGGGTGACCGGGGCAACTAATGAAAAACTGTTTTTT. It translates to CASSFLRGVTGATNEKLFF.

The genes are TRBV6-5 and TRBJ2-7, with 7 positions matching TRBD1. The length of the CDR3 is 13 residues. CDR1 is MNHEY, CDR2 SVGAGI, per germline. V lost 2 bases to trimming and J lost 7 bases; unmatched junction nucleotides: 5. The CDR3 coding sequence is TGTGCCAGCAGTTACCCTACAGGGGTAGAGCAGTACTTC. Translation: CASSYPTGVEQYF.

The genes are TRBV4-2 and TRBJ2-7; D is unresolved. Germline V gives CDR1 LGHNA, CDR2 YNFKEQ. The CDR3 extends over 14 amino acids. Trimming removed 1 base at V and 0 bases at J, with 7 bases between. The CDR3, as DNA: TGTGCCAGCAGCCAAGGGTCCAACTCCTACGAGCAGTACTTC. Translating gives CASSQGSNSYEQYF.

This clonotype has just a few counts. The chain has TRBV20-1 and TRBJ1-1; perhaps TRBD1 as D (6 bases). Germline V gives CDR1 DFQATT, CDR2 SNEGSKA (reference sequence). The CDR3 totals 13 residues. With 8 bases removed from V and 4 bases from J, the gap between germline ends came to 17 bases. The CDR3 nucleotides read TGCAGTTTCGGGGGGGGGCGGGTCACTGAAGCTTTCTTT. Amino acid sequence: CSFGGGRVTEAFF.

Only a few counts were recorded for this clonotype. The rearrangement uses TRBV7-8 and TRBJ1-1; TRBD1 matches 8 bases. CDR3 length: 15 residues. V lost 7 bases to trimming and J lost 0 bases; unmatched junction nucleotides: 7. Germline values: CDR1 SGHVS, CDR2 FQNEAQ. The DNA of the CDR3 is TGTGCCAGCAACCACAGGGGGAGCATGAACACTGAAGCTTTCTTT. It codes for CASNHRGSMNTEAFF.

The chain has TRBV6-2 or TRBV6-3 and TRBJ2-2; possibly TRBD2 for D (5 bases). The CDR3 consists of 15 residues. The V end was cut by 0 bases, the J end by 5 bases, with 10 bases between. CDR1 is MNHEY, CDR2 SVGEGT, per germline. DNA for the CDR3: TGTGCCAGCAGTTACTCCGGGGAAGAAACCGGGGAGCTGTTTTTT. It translates to CASSYSGEETGELFF.

The chain joins TRBV28 to TRBJ1-5; 8 bases match TRBD1. CDR1 MDHEN and CDR2 SYDVKM come from the germline V gene. The CDR3 loop spans 15 amino acids. V gave up 6 bases and J gave up 10 bases; unmatched junction bases: 14. The DNA for the CDR3 is TGTGCCAGCAGATCAGACAGGGGCCCGAGCTTACCCCAGCATTTT. It specifies CASRSDRGPSLPQHF.